The present entry profiles one TCR beta chain with its context. The data are from a study of Ad26.COV2.S vaccination and SARS-CoV-2 variants. Method: immunoSEQ multiplex PCR; TCRdb's copy keeps in-frame clones and lacks some. The sample shows 450,000 to 550,000 clones, roughly 89% of them seen only once. The length of the CDR3 is 13 residues. The V gene's germline CDR1 is MNHEY and CDR2 SVGAGI. V was shortened by 8 bases and J by 4 bases, with 12 bases between the two germline ends. Treatment given: around 19 received Ad26.COV2.S at low or high dose, single or two shots; 5 received placebo; per-sample allocation not given. Repertoires come from day 63 after the first vaccine or placebo injection. An 18-55-year-old adult in Boston served as donor.

The TCR sequence derives from a person aged 18 to 59 who received the Ad26.COV2.S COVID-19 vaccine or a placebo. The chain uses TRBV6-5 and TRBJ2-1; no reliable D call. Sequenced material: peripheral blood, taken in a trial of Ad26.COV2.S vaccine versus placebo. The CDR3 region is CASGRRKYNEQFF. The CDR3 DNA reads as TGTGCCAGCGGGCGGCGAAAGTACAATGAGCAGTTCTTC.